The entry that follows covers one TCR beta chain sequence. The antigen is unknown. Per germline, CDR1 SGHNT and CDR2 YENEEA. The CDR3 length is 13 residues. V was pared by 4 bases and J by 5 bases, with 8 bases between. These data are taken from a study of OX40 agonist ivuxolimab in advanced cancers. The wider study: Three patients showed partial responses: one hepatocellular carcinoma and two cutaneous melanoma cases. General study results and limits: Researchers did not determine the expanded peripheral T cells' antigen specificity. The study observed clonal expansion of CD4+ and CD8+ blood T cells by week 6 at 0.1 to 3.0 mg/kg. Compared with CD4+, CD8+ T cells on average had more expanded clones.

The table came from immunoSEQ multiplex PCR; TCRdb's copy has only in-frame clones and leaves some out. The sample has 45,000 to 65,000 clones, almost 90% seen once. The gene calls are TRBV11-3 and TRBJ1-4; unclear D gene. The sample was CD4+ or CD8+ T cells sorted from blood, taken in a trial of the OX40 agonist ivuxolimab. The origin of this receptor is an adult with an advanced solid tumor such as melanoma, head and neck, liver or kidney cancer. The CDR3 bases are TGTGCCAGCAGCTCCGGGCCCAATGAAAAACTGTTTTTT. It specifies CASSSGPNEKLFF.